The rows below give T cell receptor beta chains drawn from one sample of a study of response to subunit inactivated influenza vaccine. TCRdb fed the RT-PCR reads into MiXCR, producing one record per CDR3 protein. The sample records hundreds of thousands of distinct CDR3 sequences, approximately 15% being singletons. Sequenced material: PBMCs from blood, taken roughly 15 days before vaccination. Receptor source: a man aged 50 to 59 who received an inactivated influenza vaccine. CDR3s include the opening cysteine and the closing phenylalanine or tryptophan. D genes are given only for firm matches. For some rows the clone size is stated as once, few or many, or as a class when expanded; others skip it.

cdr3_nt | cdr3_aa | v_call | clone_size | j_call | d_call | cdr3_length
TGCGCCAGCAGCCGATTGGGCCCCCTCCGTTCTTACGAGCAGTACTTC | CASSRLGPLRSYEQYF | TRBV5-1 | NA | TRBJ2-7 | NA | 16
TGTGCCAGCTGTTTAGCAATAAGGACTAGCGGGTTTAACACCGGGGAGCTGTTTTTT | CASCLAIRTSGFNTGELFF | TRBV12-3/TRBV12-4 | NA | TRBJ2-2 | TRBD2 | 19
TGTGCCAGCAGGATTGGTTCTCTACAAGAGACCCAGTACTTC | CASRIGSLQETQYF | TRBV28 | NA | TRBJ2-5 | NA | 14
TGTGCCAGCAGCCCCCGGGACAGAAGGACCGGGGAGCTGTTTTTT | CASSPRDRRTGELFF | TRBV6-1 | NA | TRBJ2-2 | TRBD1 | 15
TGCGCCAGCAGCCGGGGGGAGGATACGCAGTATTTT | CASSRGEDTQYF | TRBV5-1 | few | TRBJ2-3 | TRBD2 | 12
TGTGCCAGCAGCTTAGCGTCGGGTCAGTATAGACACGAGCAGTACTTC | CASSLASGQYRHEQYF | TRBV7-6 | many | TRBJ2-7 | NA | 16
TGTGCCTGGAGTGTACGCGGGGATACGCAGTATTTT | CAWSVRGDTQYF | TRBV30 | NA | TRBJ2-3 | NA | 12
TGCAGTGCTGATTCAGGGGACTCGCACCTCACAGATACGCAGTATTTT | CSADSGDSHLTDTQYF | TRBV20-1 | NA | TRBJ2-3 | NA | 16
TGTGCCACCAGTGATTGGCCCTCTAGCGCCGGGGAGCTGTTTTTT | CATSDWPSSAGELFF | TRBV24-1 | few | TRBJ2-2 | NA | 15
TGCAGTGCTAGAGATCGCTCAGGGAGTCAGCCCCAGCATTTT | CSARDRSGSQPQHF | TRBV20-1 | few | TRBJ1-5 | NA | 14
TGTGCCAGCAGTTCCGGGATCGGCGCAGATACGCAGTATTTT | CASSSGIGADTQYF | TRBV6-5 | few | TRBJ2-3 | NA | 14
TGCGCCAGCAGCCCTCAGGACAGGGCATCCTACGAGCAGTACTTC | CASSPQDRASYEQYF | TRBV4-3 | NA | TRBJ2-7 | TRBD1 | 15
TGTGCCATCAGGGTACCTAGCGGCGAGCAGTTCTTC | CAIRVPSGEQFF | TRBV10-3 | many | TRBJ2-1 | TRBD2 | 12
TGTGCCAGCAGCCACTCCGGGACTAGCGGGAGTGATACGCAGTATTTT | CASSHSGTSGSDTQYF | TRBV3-1 | few | TRBJ2-3 | TRBD2 | 16
TGTGCCAGCACCCAGGGGACTAGCGGGAGGTTGAGTGAGCAGTTCTTC | CASTQGTSGRLSEQFF | TRBV5-4 | NA | TRBJ2-1 | TRBD2 | 16
TGTGCCAGCAGTCGGGATCGGGGAACGAACACCGGGGAGCTGTTTTTT | CASSRDRGTNTGELFF | TRBV27 | NA | TRBJ2-2 | NA | 16
TGCAGTGCTAGATGGGACAGGGGCTACTCTTCTTCACCCCTCCACTTT | CSARWDRGYSSSPLHF | TRBV20-1 | many | TRBJ1-6 | TRBD1 | 16
TGCGCCAGCAGCCATGCCCCGGGGACAGGGGGCCGAAATTCACCCCTCCACTTT | CASSHAPGTGGRNSPLHF | TRBV4-1 | NA | TRBJ1-6 | TRBD1 | 18
TGTGCCAGCAGCTCTCCGGGACTAGCCGAAGAGACCCAGTACTTC | CASSSPGLAEETQYF | TRBV7-2 | NA | TRBJ2-5 | TRBD2 | 15
TGTGCCAGCAGCTTAGGAATAGGGCACCAGGAAGCTTTCTTT | CASSLGIGHQEAFF | TRBV7-9 | NA | TRBJ1-1 | NA | 14
TGTGCCAGCAGTACGGGACAGGGGGCGTACAATGAGCAGTTCTTC | CASSTGQGAYNEQFF | TRBV12-3/TRBV12-4 | many | TRBJ2-1 | TRBD1 | 15
TGCAGTGCTAGAGATCCCGACAGGGGGCGTTATGGCTACACCTTC | CSARDPDRGRYGYTF | TRBV20-1 | NA | TRBJ1-2 | TRBD1 | 15
TGTGCCAGCTCATTTGACAAGAACTATGGCTACACCTTC | CASSFDKNYGYTF | TRBV18 | NA | TRBJ1-2 | NA | 13
TGCAGTGCTATCCCCGTGACTAGCGCCGGGGAGACCCAGTACTTC | CSAIPVTSAGETQYF | TRBV20-1 | once | TRBJ2-5 | TRBD2 | 15
TGTGCCTGGAGTCCACACGGGGGCTACGAGCAGTACTTC | CAWSPHGGYEQYF | TRBV30 | NA | TRBJ2-7 | NA | 13
TGTGCCAGCAGTTACTCGGGACAGGGGTCCTACGAGCAGTACTTC | CASSYSGQGSYEQYF | TRBV6-5 | NA | TRBJ2-7 | TRBD1 | 15
TGCAGCGTTGAACAGGGTTCTGGGGAGCTGTTTTTT | CSVEQGSGELFF | TRBV29-1 | many | TRBJ2-2 | NA | 12
TGTGCCAGCAGCAAAGAAGGGACAGGGGGCCCAGATACGCAGTATTTT | CASSKEGTGGPDTQYF | TRBV21-1 | NA | TRBJ2-3 | NA | 16
TGCGCCAGCAGCCAAGATCCGCAGGGGGCGAGTGAGCAGTACTTC | CASSQDPQGASEQYF | TRBV4-1 | NA | TRBJ2-7 | TRBD1 | 15
TGTGCCAGCAGTGATGGGGGGACTAGCGGGGATACGCAGTATTTT | CASSDGGTSGDTQYF | TRBV6-4 | NA | TRBJ2-3 | TRBD2 | 15
TGCGCCAGCAGCTTGCAGGGAACCAACGAGCAGTACTTC | CASSLQGTNEQYF | TRBV5-1 | NA | TRBJ2-7 | NA | 13
TGCAGTGCTAGGCTACAGGTATCCACTTACAATGAGCAGTTCTTC | CSARLQVSTYNEQFF | TRBV20-1 | NA | TRBJ2-1 | NA | 15
TGTGCCAGCAGCCCGGAGGGCCAGTCCCACGAGCAGTACTTC | CASSPEGQSHEQYF | TRBV5-5 | few | TRBJ2-7 | NA | 14
TGTGCCAGCAGAACGTGGGGGAGTCACGAGCAGTACTTC | CASRTWGSHEQYF | TRBV6-1 | NA | TRBJ2-7 | NA | 13
TGTGCCAGCAGATCCGGGGGTGCCGGCTACAATGAGCAGTTCTTC | CASRSGGAGYNEQFF | TRBV6-1 | many | TRBJ2-1 | NA | 15
TGCGCCAGCAGCTTAGAGGGTTGGGAGACCCAGTACTTC | CASSLEGWETQYF | TRBV5-1 | few | TRBJ2-5 | NA | 13
TGCGCCAGCAGCTATGCAACGAACACTGAAGCTTTCTTT | CASSYATNTEAFF | TRBV5-1 | many | TRBJ1-1 | NA | 13
TGCGCCAGCAGCCAAGAGGGGGGGCAACGGGACAGGCTCACAGATACGCAGTATTTT | CASSQEGGQRDRLTDTQYF | TRBV4-3 | NA | TRBJ2-3 | NA | 19
TGCAGTGCTAGGCCCAGTCAAGAGACCCAGTACTTC | CSARPSQETQYF | TRBV20-1 | many | TRBJ2-5 | NA | 12
TGTGCCAGCAGCTCGCCCGGACTAGCGGGGGTAGTCGGGCAGTACTTC | CASSSPGLAGVVGQYF | TRBV7-2 | few | TRBJ2-7 | TRBD2 | 16
TGTGCCAGCAAAGAGGGAAGTGTCACCGGGGAGCTGTTTTTT | CASKEGSVTGELFF | TRBV2 | NA | TRBJ2-2 | NA | 14
TGTGCCAGCAGTTTAGTAGCGGCCAACAATGAGCAGTTCTTC | CASSLVAANNEQFF | TRBV12-3/TRBV12-4 | few | TRBJ2-1 | NA | 14
TGTGCCAGTAACCGGGACAGGGATCAGCCCCAGCATTTT | CASNRDRDQPQHF | TRBV19 | few | TRBJ1-5 | TRBD1 | 13
TGTGCCAGCGGACAGGGGAATGAGCAGTTCTTC | CASGQGNEQFF | TRBV25-1 | NA | TRBJ2-1 | TRBD1 | 11
TGTGCCAGCAGTCGCCGGATATCGAACACTGAAGCTTTCTTT | CASSRRISNTEAFF | TRBV12-3/TRBV12-4 | NA | TRBJ1-1 | NA | 14
TGTGCCAGCCTTACCGCTCAGGGTATCTACGAGCAGTACTTC | CASLTAQGIYEQYF | TRBV6-2/TRBV6-3 | many | TRBJ2-7 | NA | 14
TGTGCCAGCAGTTTGGGTTGGGACAGAAGCTCCTACGAGCAGTACTTC | CASSLGWDRSSYEQYF | TRBV12-3/TRBV12-4 | NA | TRBJ2-7 | TRBD1 | 16
TGTGCCAGCTCACCACGTGGGGGTGCTAATGAAAAACTGTTTTTT | CASSPRGGANEKLFF | TRBV18 | NA | TRBJ1-4 | NA | 15
TGTGCCAGCAGCTTAGCGCAACCGGGAACAGATACGCAGTATTTT | CASSLAQPGTDTQYF | TRBV7-9 | NA | TRBJ2-3 | NA | 15
TGCAGTGCTAGAGATAAAAGGACTAGTGAAAAACTGTTTTTT | CSARDKRTSEKLFF | TRBV20-1 | few | TRBJ1-4 | NA | 14
TGCAGCGGGCCTAGCGGGTCATACAATGAGCAGTTCTTC | CSGPSGSYNEQFF | TRBV29-1 | NA | TRBJ2-1 | TRBD2 | 13